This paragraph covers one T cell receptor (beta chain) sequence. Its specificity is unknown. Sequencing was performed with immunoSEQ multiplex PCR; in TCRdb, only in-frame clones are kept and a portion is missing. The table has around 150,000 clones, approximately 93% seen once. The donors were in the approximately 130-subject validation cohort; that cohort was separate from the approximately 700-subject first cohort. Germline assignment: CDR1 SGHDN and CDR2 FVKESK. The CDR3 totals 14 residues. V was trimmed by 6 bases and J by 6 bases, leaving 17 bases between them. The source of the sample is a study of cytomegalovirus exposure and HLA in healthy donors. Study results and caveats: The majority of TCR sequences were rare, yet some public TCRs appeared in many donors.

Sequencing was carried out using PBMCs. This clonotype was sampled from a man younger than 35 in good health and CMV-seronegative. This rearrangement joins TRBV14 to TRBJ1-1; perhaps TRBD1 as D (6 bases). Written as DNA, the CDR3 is TGTGCCAGCAGTCTTACAGGGTTGGACGCTGAAGCTTTCTTT. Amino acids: CASSLTGLDAEAFF.